This passage covers 26 T cell receptor beta chains from one sample sequenced in a study of T cell responses to AZD1222 COVID-19 vaccine. Assay used: immunoSEQ multiplex PCR; TCRdb lists only in-frame clones, some missing. The table lists over 45,000 clones, about 90% of them singletons. The source material was peripheral blood, sampled 28 days after the second AZD1222 dose. These receptors were taken from an adult who received the AZD1222 COVID-19 vaccine.

The V and J genes are TRBV3-1 (or the pseudogene TRBV3-2) and TRBJ1-1; the match to TRBD1 covers 7 bases. The V and J ends lost 2 bases and 7 bases, in that order; junction bases with no gene match: 4. CDR3 length: 13 residues. The germline gives CDR1 LGHDT, CDR2 YNNKEL (reference sequence). Here the CDR3 DNA reads TGTGCCAGCAGCCAATTAGGGGGCGGTGAAGCTTTCTTT. Protein product: CASSQLGGGEAFF.

The chain is built from TRBV28 and TRBJ2-7; a possible D gene is TRBD1 (6 bases). From germline, CDR1 is MDHEN and CDR2 SYDVKM. This CDR3 is 17 amino acids long. V lost 3 bases to trimming and J lost 0 bases, with 18 bases between them. For the CDR3, the DNA is TGTGCCAGCAGTTTTGGTATGGCCCGGGACAACTCCTACGAGCAGTACTTC. As protein: CASSFGMARDNSYEQYF.

The V gene is TRBV11-2, the J gene TRBJ2-7; D is unclear. Germline V gene sequence: CDR1 SGHAT, CDR2 FQNNGV. V dropped 4 bases and J dropped 4 bases, with 8 bases sitting between them. This CDR3 spans 12 amino acids. The CDR3 spells CASSSYRYEQYF. The CDR3 DNA is TGTGCCAGCAGCTCCTACCGTTACGAGCAGTACTTC.

The V gene is TRBV27, the J gene TRBJ2-1; D gene ambiguous. V gave up 2 bases and J gave up 4 bases, with 15 bases separating them. Per germline, CDR1 MNHEY and CDR2 SMNVEV (reference sequence). The length of the CDR3 is 16 residues. The CDR3 DNA is TGTGCCAGCAGTTTAACGAGTACGGCCCTATACAATGAGCAGTTCTTC. It specifies CASSLTSTALYNEQFF.

The table lists this clone with a count of one. As DNA, the CDR3 is TGTGCCAGCAGTGAAAGGCAGGAGTTCACTGAAGCTTTCTTT. It codes for CASSERQEFTEAFF. The chain is built from TRBV6-1 and TRBJ1-1; D ambiguous. Germline V gene data show CDR1 as MNHNS and CDR2 as SASEGT. The V gene lost 2 bases and the J gene lost 4 bases, with 11 bases spanning the gap. The CDR3 covers 14 residues.

This chain connects TRBV21-1 to TRBJ2-7; the table's D call of TRBD1 was not tested on the DNA. TRBV21-1 is a pseudogene segment. The CDR3 loop spans 16 amino acids. Written as DNA, the CDR3 is TGTGCCAGCATCATCAAGGGGGCAGCCTCCGTGGAATTCAGATACTTC. Residues: CASIIKGAASVEFRYF.

The chain recombines TRBV27 with TRBJ2-2; perhaps TRBD2 as D (6 bases). Germline V gives CDR1 MNHEY, CDR2 SMNVEV (reference sequence). This CDR3 is 15 amino acids long. The ends were cut back, 7 bases at V and 1 base at J, with 13 bases in the middle. This CDR3 reads CASMHLSGNTGELFF. CDR3 DNA sequence: TGTGCCAGCATGCACCTTAGCGGGAACACCGGGGAGCTGTTTTTT.

V and J are TRBV3-1 (or the pseudogene TRBV3-2) and TRBJ2-3, with 11 bases identical to TRBD2. The CDR3 sequence is 18 residues long. Germline CDR1 and CDR2: LGHDT and YNNKEL (reference sequence). V lost 2 bases, J lost 7 bases, and 14 bases stayed unmatched. The CDR3, as DNA: TGTGCCAGCAGCCAACTACTGACTAGCGGGGATGGCAGACATACGCAGTATTTT. Protein product: CASSQLLTSGDGRHTQYF.

This clone showed up just once. The chain joins TRBV29-1 to TRBJ2-3; TRBD1 matches 7 bases. The CDR3 extends over 13 amino acids. Germline assignment: CDR1 SQVTM and CDR2 ANQGSEA. The V segment lost 6 bases and the J segment 6 bases; nucleotides outside the gene matches: 9. This CDR3 is CSVRQGSSDTQYF. CDR3 DNA: TGCAGCGTCAGACAGGGTTCTTCGGATACGCAGTATTTT.

The chain has TRBV6-5 and TRBJ2-7; 12 nucleotides align to TRBD2. V was clipped by 2 bases and J by 4 bases; unmatched bases: 3. The CDR3 spans 15 residues. Per germline, CDR1 MNHEY and CDR2 SVGAGI. The CDR3 loop reads CASSYQLAGGYEQYF. In DNA form, the CDR3 reads TGTGCCAGCAGTTACCAGCTAGCGGGAGGGTACGAGCAGTACTTC.

The chain combines TRBV3-1 (or the pseudogene TRBV3-2) with TRBJ2-7; D uncertain. CDR1 and CDR2 (germline): LGHDT, YNNKEL (reference sequence). The CDR3 runs 12 residues. V dropped 4 bases and J dropped 1 base, with 5 bases sitting between them. The CDR3 sequence: CASSRASYEQYF. CDR3 coding DNA: TGTGCCAGCAGCCGAGCTTCCTACGAGCAGTACTTC.

This CDR3 reads CASSQVAGVSEQYF. In DNA form, the CDR3 reads TGTGCCAGCAGCCAAGTGGCAGGGGTGAGTGAGCAGTACTTC. The chain couples TRBV14 to TRBJ2-7; TRBD1 is a possible D gene (6 bases). CDR3 size: 14 residues. Germline V gene data show CDR1 as SGHDN and CDR2 as FVKESK. V dropped 1 base and J dropped 7 bases, with 14 bases sitting between them.

This clone was counted once. The genes are TRBV27 and TRBJ2-1; a weak D match, TRBD1 (6 bases). CDR1 and CDR2 (germline): MNHEY, SMNVEV (reference sequence). With 6 bases removed from V and 8 bases from J, the gap between germline ends came to 17 bases. CDR3 length: 14 amino acids. CDR3 DNA sequence: TGTGCCAGCAGGACAGGCCTCCGAGGGGATGAGCAGTTCTTC. Translating it yields CASRTGLRGDEQFF.

The V and J genes are TRBV14 and TRBJ1-4; TRBD1 matches at 12 bases. The germline V gene encodes CDR1 SGHDN and CDR2 FVKESK. This CDR3 spans 17 amino acids. Trimming at V came to 1 base and at J to 3 bases, leaving 3 bases not matched to a gene. CDR3 DNA: TGTGCCAGCAGCCAAGCGGGACAGGGGGCGGCTAATGAAAAACTGTTTTTT. Protein sequence: CASSQAGQGAANEKLFF.

The chain is built from TRBV7-6 and TRBJ1-6; D gene ambiguous. The V end was cut by 1 base, the J end by 9 bases, with 7 bases between. Germline CDR1 SGHVS, CDR2 FNYEAQ. CDR3 length: 13 amino acids. This CDR3 reads CASSLGSSSPLHF. The DNA for the CDR3 is TGTGCCAGCAGCTTAGGTTCAAGTTCACCCCTCCACTTT.

The chain has TRBV19 and TRBJ1-6; possibly TRBD1 for D (5 bases). The ends were cut back, 5 bases at V and 3 bases at J, with 11 bases in the middle. The CDR3 has 15 residues. In germline, CDR1 is LNHDA, CDR2 SQIVND (reference sequence). The CDR3, as DNA: TGTGCCAGTAGTCTAAGCAGGGACTATAATTCACCCCTCCACTTT. Amino acid sequence: CASSLSRDYNSPLHF.

The chain couples TRBV6-5 to TRBJ2-1; no firm D call. Between the trimmed V and J ends, which lost 2 bases and 4 bases, there was a span of 15 bases. The length of the CDR3 is 16 residues. In germline, CDR1 is MNHEY, CDR2 SVGAGI. CDR3 bases: TGTGCCAGCAGTTACCGGGCCGCAGAATTGTACAATGAGCAGTTCTTC. As protein: CASSYRAAELYNEQFF.

This chain links TRBV28 with TRBJ1-2; D remains unclear. The CDR3 is made up of 14 amino acids. CDR1 is MDHEN, CDR2 SYDVKM, per germline. The V and J ends lost 1 base and 8 bases respectively, with 14 bases between them. CDR3 DNA sequence: TGTGCCAGCAGTTTATCCGTCTTTGGCCAGGGCTACACCTTC. Translated: CASSLSVFGQGYTF.

The chain couples TRBV13 to TRBJ2-7; 7 nucleotides match TRBD2. The V and J ends lost 5 bases and 8 bases, in that order; junction bases with no gene match: 15. This CDR3 is 15 amino acids long. The germline V gene encodes CDR1 PRHDT and CDR2 FYEKMQ (reference sequence). CDR3 protein: CASSLGSGTITKQYF. In nucleotides, the CDR3 is TGTGCCAGCAGCCTGGGGAGCGGGACGATTACGAAGCAGTACTTC.

V usage is TRBV6-2 or TRBV6-3 and J usage is TRBJ2-1, with 8 bases fitting TRBD2. CDR1 is MNHEY, CDR2 SVGEGT, per germline. The CDR3 length is 15 residues. The junction had 8 bases not matched to a gene; V was cut back by 2 bases and J by 8 bases. CDR3 in amino acids: CASSYGAGDIDEQFF. The CDR3 nucleotides are TGTGCCAGCAGTTACGGAGCGGGAGATATCGATGAGCAGTTCTTC.

This chain joins TRBV27 and TRBJ1-2; 8 bases are a match to TRBD1. Losses at the gene ends were 2 bases for V and 2 bases for J; bases not matched to a gene: 4. The CDR3 consists of 15 residues. In germline, CDR1 is MNHEY, CDR2 SMNVEV (reference sequence). Here the CDR3 DNA reads TGTGCCAGCAGTTTACAGGGGGCTCCCAACTATGGCTACACCTTC. As protein: CASSLQGAPNYGYTF.

The chain joins TRBV11-3 to TRBJ2-3; 7 positions match TRBD2. Germline CDR1 is SGHNT and CDR2 is YENEEA. The CDR3 runs 13 residues. J was trimmed by 3 bases and V by 5 bases; bases with no gene match: 2. CDR3 sequence: CASSPRETDTQYF. DNA for the CDR3: TGTGCCAGCAGCCCGCGGGAGACAGATACGCAGTATTTT.

The chain recombines TRBV9 with TRBJ2-2; D is unresolved. CDR1 is SGDLS, CDR2 YYNGEE, per germline. V shed 0 bases and J shed 2 bases, with 11 bases lying between them. The CDR3 totals 16 residues. In DNA, the CDR3 is TGTGCCAGCAGCGTAGCGGGTCGGGCTAACACCGGGGAGCTGTTTTTT. This gives the protein CASSVAGRANTGELFF.

This clone has a single count. The CDR3: CASSLGPVEKLFF. Written as DNA, the CDR3 is TGTGCCAGCTCCCTCGGGCCCGTAGAAAAACTGTTTTTT. The chain uses TRBV18 and TRBJ1-4; D remains ambiguous. The CDR3 contains 13 residues. The ends were cut back, 6 bases at V and 8 bases at J, with 13 bases in the middle. The V gene's germline CDR1 is KGHSH and CDR2 LQKENI.

The gene calls are TRBV2 and TRBJ2-2, with 7 bases matching TRBD1. V was pared by 4 bases and J by 0 bases, with 2 bases of the junction left unmatched. This CDR3 has 15 amino acids. Germline CDR1 and CDR2: SNHLY and FYNNEI. DNA for the CDR3: TGTGCCAGCAGTGCCGGGACAGCGAACACCGGGGAGCTGTTTTTT. This translates into CASSAGTANTGELFF.

The table lists this clone with a few counts. The chain couples TRBV7-3 to TRBJ1-1; D might be TRBD1 (6 bases). Trimming took 1 base from V and 4 from J, leaving 10 bases between them. This CDR3 has 14 amino acids. CDR1 SGHTA and CDR2 FQGTGA come from the germline V gene. CDR3: CASSLRGQLTEAFF. As DNA, the CDR3 is TGTGCCAGCAGCTTAAGGGGACAACTCACTGAAGCTTTCTTT.